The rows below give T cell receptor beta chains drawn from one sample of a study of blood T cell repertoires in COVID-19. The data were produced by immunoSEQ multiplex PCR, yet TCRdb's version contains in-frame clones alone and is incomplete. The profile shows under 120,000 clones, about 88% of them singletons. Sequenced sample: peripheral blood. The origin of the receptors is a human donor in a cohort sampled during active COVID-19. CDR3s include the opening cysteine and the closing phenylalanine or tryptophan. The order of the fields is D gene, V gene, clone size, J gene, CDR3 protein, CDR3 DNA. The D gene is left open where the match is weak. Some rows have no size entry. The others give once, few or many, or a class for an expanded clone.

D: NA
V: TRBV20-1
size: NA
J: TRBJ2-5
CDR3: CSASGDSRGETQYF
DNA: TGCAGTGCTAGTGGGGACTCTCGAGGGGAGACCCAGTACTTC

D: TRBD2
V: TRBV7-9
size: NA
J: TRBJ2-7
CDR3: CASTSGYSYEQYF
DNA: TGTGCCAGCACTAGCGGATACTCCTACGAGCAGTACTTC

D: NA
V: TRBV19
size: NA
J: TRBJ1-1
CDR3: CASSRRSGVDTEAFF
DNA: TGTGCCAGTAGCCGCCGGTCGGGGGTGGACACTGAAGCTTTCTTT

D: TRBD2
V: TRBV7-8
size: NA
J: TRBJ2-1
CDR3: CASSLIAGGQYNEQFF
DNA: TGTGCCAGCAGCTTAATAGCGGGGGGCCAATACAATGAGCAGTTCTTC

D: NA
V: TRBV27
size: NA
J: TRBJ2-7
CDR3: CASSLTETYEQYF
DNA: TGTGCCAGCAGTTTAACGGAGACCTACGAGCAGTACTTC

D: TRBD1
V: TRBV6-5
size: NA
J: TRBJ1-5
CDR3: CASSITGTGDQPQHF
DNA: TGTGCCAGCAGTATTACCGGGACAGGGGATCAGCCCCAGCATTTT

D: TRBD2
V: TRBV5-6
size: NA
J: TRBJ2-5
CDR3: CASSLASGGETQYF
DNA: TGTGCCAGCAGCTTGGCCTCGGGGGGAGAGACCCAGTACTTC

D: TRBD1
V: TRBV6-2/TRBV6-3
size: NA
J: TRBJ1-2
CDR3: CASSYPPDRPTNYGYTF
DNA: TGTGCCAGCAGTTACCCCCCGGACAGGCCCACTAACTATGGCTACACCTTC

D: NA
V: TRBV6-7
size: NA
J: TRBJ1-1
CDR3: CASSYRETEAFF
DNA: TGTGCCAGCAGTTACAGAGAAACGGAAGCTTTCTTT

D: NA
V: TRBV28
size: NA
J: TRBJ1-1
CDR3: CASSSGTPNTEAFF
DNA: TGTGCCAGCAGTTCCGGGACACCGAACACTGAAGCTTTCTTT

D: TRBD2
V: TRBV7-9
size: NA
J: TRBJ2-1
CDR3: CASSSTSGNAGEQFF
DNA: TGTGCCAGCAGCTCGACTAGCGGGAACGCCGGTGAGCAGTTCTTC

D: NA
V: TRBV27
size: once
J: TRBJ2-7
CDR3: CASSSLIGLKDYEQYF
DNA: TGTGCCAGCAGTTCGCTTATCGGACTCAAGGACTACGAGCAGTACTTC

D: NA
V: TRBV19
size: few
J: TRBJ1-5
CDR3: CASRDDGTLLNQPQHF
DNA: TGTGCCAGCAGAGACGACGGGACACTCCTCAATCAGCCCCAGCATTTT

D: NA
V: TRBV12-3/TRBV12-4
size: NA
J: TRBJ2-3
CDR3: CARQSADTQYF
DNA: TGTGCCAGACAGTCAGCAGATACGCAGTATTTT

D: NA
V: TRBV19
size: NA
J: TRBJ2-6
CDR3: CASSIGVSGANVLTF
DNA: TGTGCCAGTAGTATCGGGGTCTCTGGGGCCAACGTCCTGACTTTC